The 21 T cell receptor beta chains reported below all come from one sample, sequenced in a study of graft-versus-host responses after intestinal transplantation. Libraries were prepared by immunoSEQ multiplex PCR; TCRdb keeps only in-frame clonotypes and omits some of them. Seen here are approximately 24,000 clones, roughly 88% observed once, and the top ten hold approximately 1%. The sequencing here drew on PBMCs, taken 463 days after intestinal transplant. The source is a human patient who received an intestinal transplant, so some T cells may come from the graft donor.

The chain combines TRBV28 with TRBJ2-5, with 10 bases identical to TRBD1. Germline-derived CDR1 and CDR2 are MDHEN and SYDVKM. This CDR3 has 14 amino acids. Trimming took 7 bases from V and 3 from J; bases not matched to a gene: 5. CDR3 sequence reads: CASMLGQGKETQYF. The CDR3 DNA reads TGTGCCAGCATGCTGGGACAGGGGAAAGAGACCCAGTACTTC.

The chain uses TRBV27 and TRBJ1-5; maybe TRBD1 (6 bases). The CDR3 extends over 16 amino acids. V lost 10 bases, J lost 4 bases, and 23 bases lay in between. Germline CDR1 reads MNHEY; CDR2 reads SMNVEV (reference sequence). The CDR3 region is CATRGRSRGFNQPQHF. The CDR3 DNA follows: TGTGCCACCCGCGGGCGCTCTAGGGGGTTTAATCAGCCCCAGCATTTT.

This clone was seen just once. V and J are TRBV6-1 and TRBJ2-2, with a tentative D call TRBD1 (6 bases). This CDR3 comprises 15 residues. Germline CDR1 MNHNS, CDR2 SASEGT. Trimming stripped 4 bases from V and 6 bases from J, with 15 bases between. For the CDR3, the DNA is TGTGCCAGCAGTGGGACACAGGGATCAGCCGGGGAGCTGTTTTTT. As protein: CASSGTQGSAGELFF.

This chain uses TRBV6-1 with TRBJ2-7; tentative D call: TRBD2 (5 bases). V was cut by 10 bases and J by 3 bases, with 19 bases left in between. The CDR3 totals 14 residues. Germline assignment: CDR1 MNHNS and CDR2 SASEGT. The CDR3 DNA sequence: TGTGCCACCCATCTAGCAGCACATTACTACGAGCAGTACTTC. It translates to CATHLAAHYYEQYF.

The chain links TRBV29-1 to TRBJ1-2; TRBD1 is a possible D gene (6 bases). V lost 7 bases to trimming and J lost 3 bases, with 15 bases between them. Per the germline V gene, CDR1 is SQVTM and CDR2 is ANQGSEA. The CDR3 loop spans 13 amino acids. CDR3 nucleotide sequence: TGCAGCGCTGCGGGGGGCTGGGACTATGGCTACACCTTC. As protein: CSAAGGWDYGYTF.

This clone is a singleton in its sample. V gene TRBV6-6 combines with J gene TRBJ1-1; D is unresolved. Deletions cut 3 bases from V and 1 base from J, with 9 bases between. The length of the CDR3 is 14 residues. Germline V gene lookup returns CDR1 MNHNY and CDR2 SVGAGI (reference sequence). In DNA, the CDR3 is TGTGCCAGCAGTTATTACACAGAGAACACTGAAGCTTTCTTT. It is translated as CASSYYTENTEAFF.

The chain carries TRBV28 and TRBJ1-6; D might be TRBD1 (5 bases). Trimming stripped 10 bases from V and 10 bases from J, with 14 bases between. This CDR3 is built from 12 residues. CDR1 and CDR2 (germline): MDHEN, SYDVKM. In nucleotides, the CDR3 is TGTGCCACCAGGTGGGACGGGTCACCCCTCCACTTT. Encoded protein: CATRWDGSPLHF.

This clone was counted a few times. Other DNA sequences in this sample translate to the same CDR3. The chain is built from TRBV6-5 and TRBJ2-7, with 11 positions matching TRBD1. The CDR3 is made up of 15 amino acids. After removal of 4 bases from V and 4 bases from J, the junction contained 6 bases not matched to a gene. Germline V lookup: CDR1 MNHEY, CDR2 SVGAGI. CDR3 in amino acids: CASSSQDRGRYEQYF. The CDR3 DNA sequence: TGTGCCAGCAGTTCCCAGGACAGGGGGCGTTACGAGCAGTACTTC.

This clone turned up a few times. This chain uses TRBV6-1 with TRBJ1-2, with D possibly matching TRBD1 (6 bases). Trimming shortened V by 10 bases and J by 4 bases, and 19 bases separated the two germline ends. The germline V gene encodes CDR1 MNHNS and CDR2 SASEGT. The CDR3 has 14 residues. The CDR3 DNA is TGTGCCAAAGGGGGGGGATGGGGAACCTATGGCTACACCTTC. It codes for CAKGGGWGTYGYTF.

This clone has more than one count but fewer than ten. Given a much more abundant clone one base away, this may be a read error. This chain links TRBV6-1 with TRBJ2-3; 9 bases line up with TRBD2. The CDR3 consists of 16 residues. Per germline, CDR1 MNHNS and CDR2 SASEGT. The CDR3 DNA reads as TGTGCCAGCAGGGAAGGGGGAGCGGGGGGAGCAGATACGCAGTATTTT. This codes for CASREGGAGGADTQYF.

The chain is built from TRBV7-9 and TRBJ1-2; D call uncertain. This CDR3 is built from 13 residues. With 1 base removed from V and 6 bases from J, the gap between germline ends came to 9 bases. Germline V gene data show CDR1 as SEHNR and CDR2 as FQNEAQ (reference sequence). This chain's CDR3 is CASSLEGLHGYTF. The CDR3 bases are TGTGCCAGCAGCTTAGAAGGGCTCCATGGCTACACCTTC.

This rearrangement joins TRBV18 to TRBJ2-1, with TRBD2 matching over 8 bases. V lost 5 bases, J lost 8 bases, and 23 bases stayed unmatched. The CDR3 consists of 19 residues. Germline assignment: CDR1 KGHSH and CDR2 LQKENI. The CDR3 DNA reads TGTGCCAGCTCATTCTTCTCCGGGACTAGGAAGGGTGGAGGGTATGAGCAGTTCTTC. This sequence encodes CASSFFSGTRKGGGYEQFF.

The sample holds one count of this clone. The chain recombines TRBV30 with TRBJ2-5, with 7 nucleotides matching TRBD1. This CDR3 is built from 14 residues. V gave up 7 bases and J gave up 4 bases; unmatched junction bases: 12. Germline loops: CDR1 GTSNPN, CDR2 SVGIG (reference sequence). CDR3 sequence reads: CALHHRGLIETQYF. The CDR3 DNA reads as TGTGCCTTACACCACAGGGGTCTCATAGAGACCCAGTACTTC.

The chain couples TRBV5-6 to TRBJ1-4; 7 bases are shared with TRBD1. The V and J ends lost 4 bases and 5 bases, in that order; junction bases with no gene match: 8. The CDR3 extends over 15 amino acids. Germline loops: CDR1 SGHDT, CDR2 YYEEEE. The CDR3 loop reads CASSLTGQVNEKLFF. In nucleotides, the CDR3 is TGTGCCAGCAGCCTGACCGGACAGGTCAATGAAAAACTGTTTTTT.

The rearrangement uses TRBV7-8 and TRBJ1-5; D gene unclear. CDR3 length: 13 residues. Germline CDR1 reads SGHVS; CDR2 reads FQNEAQ. V was trimmed by 5 bases and J by 7 bases, leaving 12 bases between them. This CDR3 is CASSPAVGQPQHF. The CDR3 bases are TGTGCCAGCAGCCCTGCCGTGGGCCAGCCCCAGCATTTT. The variable domain in full, with the rest retrieved from reference TRBV7-8 and TRBJ1-5, is GAGVSQSPRYKVAKRGQDVALRCDPISGHVSLFWYQQALGQGPEFLTYFQNEAQLDKSGLPSDRFFAERPEGSVSTLKIQRTQQEDSAVYLCASSPAVGQPQHFGDGTRLSIL.

The chain's CDR3 is CASSLFPSGGVYNEQFF. CDR3 nucleotide sequence: TGTGCCAGCAGCTTATTCCCGAGCGGGGGGGTCTACAATGAGCAGTTCTTC. The rearrangement uses TRBV7-3 and TRBJ2-1; 10 nucleotides line up with TRBD2. The CDR3 covers 17 residues. V lost 2 bases, J lost 3 bases, and 7 bases stayed unmatched. Germline CDR1 reads SGHTA; CDR2 reads FQGTGA.

The chain recombines TRBV4-2 with TRBJ2-3, with D perhaps given as TRBD1 or TRBD2 (5 bases each). V was clipped by 0 bases and J by 2 bases, with 12 bases between them. The CDR3 consists of 16 residues. CDR1 and CDR2 (germline): LGHNA, YNFKEQ. The CDR3 here is CASSQDGTGNTDTQYF. For the CDR3, the DNA is TGTGCCAGCAGCCAAGACGGGACGGGAAACACAGATACGCAGTATTTT.

V usage is TRBV5-6 and J usage is TRBJ1-3, with 7 positions matching TRBD1. The V segment lost 1 base and the J segment 0 bases; nucleotides outside the gene matches: 4. The germline V gene encodes CDR1 SGHDT and CDR2 YYEEEE. CDR3 length equals 16 residues. CDR3 residues: CASSLLTGRSGNTIYF. The CDR3 DNA reads TGTGCCAGCAGCTTGCTGACAGGGCGCTCTGGAAACACCATATATTTT. Drawing the rest from reference TRBV5-6 and TRBJ1-3, the complete variable domain is DAGVTQSPTHLIKTRGQQVTLRCSPKSGHDTVSWYQQALGQGPQFIFQYYEEEERQRGNFPDRFSGHQFPNYSSELNVNALLLGDSALYLCASSLLTGRSGNTIYFGEGSWLTVV.

The table lists this clone with a count of one. DNA for the CDR3: TGTGCCAGCAGCTTCGGAGGGGATGAGCAGCCCCAGCATTTT. Translating it yields CASSFGGDEQPQHF. The chain recombines TRBV7-8 with TRBJ1-5, with D tentatively TRBD1 (5 bases). CDR3 length equals 14 residues. CDR1 is SGHVS and CDR2 is FQNEAQ in the germline V gene. V gave up 3 bases and J gave up 7 bases, with 13 bases separating them. The full variable domain, with the rest looked up from reference TRBV7-8 and TRBJ1-5, is GAGVSQSPRYKVAKRGQDVALRCDPISGHVSLFWYQQALGQGPEFLTYFQNEAQLDKSGLPSDRFFAERPEGSVSTLKIQRTQQEDSAVYLCASSFGGDEQPQHFGDGTRLSIL.

This chain links TRBV11-2 with TRBJ2-1, with D unresolved. The germline V gene has CDR1 SGHAT and CDR2 FQNNGV. The CDR3 extends over 11 amino acids. Between the trimmed V and J ends, which lost 5 bases and 12 bases, there was a span of 11 bases. CDR3 bases: TGTGCCAGCAGCCGTAGTTTGGTGCAGTTCTTC. This encodes CASSRSLVQFF.

This chain links TRBV19 with TRBJ2-3; D gene ambiguous. The length of the CDR3 is 14 residues. Germline assignment: CDR1 LNHDA and CDR2 SQIVND (reference sequence). V was pared by 1 base and J by 5 bases, with 10 bases between. As DNA, the CDR3 is TGTGCCAGTAGTATAGTTGGTTCCCGAGATACGCAGTATTTT. It specifies CASSIVGSRDTQYF. Looking up the rest from reference TRBV19 and TRBJ2-3 gives the full variable domain: DGGITQSPKYLFRKEGQNVTLSCEQNLNHDAMYWYRQDPGQGLRLIYYSQIVNDFQKGDIAEGYSVSREKKESFPLTVTSAQKNPTAFYLCASSIVGSRDTQYFGPGTRLTVL.